Presented here are 21 T cell receptor beta chains from one specimen sequenced in a study of T cell responses to AZD1222 COVID-19 vaccine. Here immunoSEQ multiplex PCR was the method, and the copy in TCRdb shows in-frame clones only, minus some. The profile shows 120,000 to 150,000 clones, roughly 86% of them singletons. The material was peripheral blood, obtained 28 days after the second AZD1222 dose. The receptors were gathered from an adult who received the AZD1222 COVID-19 vaccine.

V gene TRBV2 combines with J gene TRBJ1-5, with TRBD1 identical over 9 bases. Per the germline V gene, CDR1 is SNHLY and CDR2 is FYNNEI. J gave up 7 bases and V 3 bases, and 4 bases lay outside the gene matches. The CDR3 spans 14 residues. CDR3 sequence (DNA): TGTGCCAGCAGTGACAGGACAGGGGAACAGCCCCAGCATTTT. As protein: CASSDRTGEQPQHF.

This clone was counted only a few times. The chain joins TRBV19 to TRBJ2-7; 8 positions match TRBD1. Trimming took 4 bases from V and 7 from J; bases not matched to a gene: 3. The germline gives CDR1 LNHDA, CDR2 SQIVND (reference sequence). CDR3 length: 12 amino acids. The CDR3 sequence: CASSTRQGEQYF. DNA of the CDR3: TGTGCCAGTAGTACCCGACAGGGGGAGCAGTACTTC.

This chain connects TRBV10-3 to TRBJ1-3; D gene unclear. The CDR3 length is 15 residues. Germline CDR1 ENHRY, CDR2 SYGVKD. Trimming shortened V by 2 bases and J by 0 bases, and 8 bases separated the two germline ends. The CDR3 DNA sequence: TGTGCCATCAGTGAGGATTCCCGCTCTGGAAACACCATATATTTT. Encoded protein: CAISEDSRSGNTIYF.

The rearrangement uses TRBV2 and TRBJ2-3; D may be TRBD1 (6 bases). The CDR3 sequence is 14 residues long. V shed 6 bases and J shed 5 bases, with 15 bases lying between them. Germline assignment: CDR1 SNHLY and CDR2 FYNNEI. DNA of the CDR3: TGTGCCAGCAGCTTCCAGGGGTACGGAGATACGCAGTATTTT. Protein product: CASSFQGYGDTQYF.

This chain uses TRBV5-1 with TRBJ1-3; D is uncertain. Between the trimmed V and J ends, which lost 4 bases and 1 base, there was a span of 15 bases. Germline lookup yields CDR1 SGHRS and CDR2 YFSETQ. The CDR3 has 16 amino acids. The CDR3 loop reads CASSPGGGPSGNTIYF. The CDR3 DNA sequence: TGCGCCAGCAGCCCTGGAGGAGGGCCTTCTGGAAACACCATATATTTT. Filled out from reference TRBV5-1 and TRBJ1-3, the complete variable domain reads KAGVTQTPRYLIKTRGQQVTLSCSPISGHRSVSWYQQTPGQGLQFLFEYFSETQRNKGNFPGRFSGRQFSNSRSEMNVSTLELGDSALYLCASSPGGGPSGNTIYFGEGSWLTVV.

The genes are TRBV28 and TRBJ1-2, with a possible D match to TRBD1 (5 bases). Germline values: CDR1 MDHEN, CDR2 SYDVKM. Trimming cost V 8 bases and J 4 bases, with 17 bases left between them. The CDR3 has 14 residues. The CDR3 nucleotides read TGTGCCAGCCTCGCCGGGGGTATCCGCTATGGCTACACCTTC. As protein: CASLAGGIRYGYTF.

The V gene is TRBV3-1 (or the pseudogene TRBV3-2), the J gene TRBJ2-1; D is ambiguous. CDR1 is LGHDT and CDR2 is YNNKEL in the germline V gene (reference sequence). V was cut by 4 bases and J by 0 bases, with 13 bases left in between. The CDR3 is 16 residues long. The CDR3 coding sequence is TGTGCCAGCAGCCCTATAGCAGGAACCTCCTACAATGAGCAGTTCTTC. This sequence encodes CASSPIAGTSYNEQFF.

This chain uses TRBV7-9 with TRBJ2-7, with 8 bases lining up with TRBD2. V trimming: 5 bases; J trimming: 9 bases; junction bases outside the gene matches: 15. This CDR3 is built from 15 residues. The germline gives CDR1 SEHNR, CDR2 FQNEAQ (reference sequence). This CDR3 reads CASSPPGLREVVQYF. CDR3 in DNA: TGTGCCAGCAGCCCGCCCGGTTTGCGGGAGGTGGTGCAGTACTTC.

This chain joins TRBV7-8 and TRBJ1-2; possible D gene TRBD1, 5 bases. Looked up from germline, CDR1 is SGHVS and CDR2 is FQNEAQ. The CDR3 totals 14 residues. The ends were cut back, 1 base at V and 3 bases at J, with 9 bases in the middle. The CDR3: CASSLGSRDYGYTF. The CDR3 nucleotides are TGTGCCAGCAGCTTAGGTTCCAGGGACTATGGCTACACCTTC.

The V and J genes are TRBV4-1 and TRBJ2-3; D call uncertain. The CDR3 is 11 residues long. The ends were cut back, 1 base at V and 5 bases at J, with 1 base in the middle. Germline V gene sequence: CDR1 MGHRA, CDR2 YSYEKL. The CDR3 reads CASSQGDTQYF. CDR3 in DNA: TGCGCCAGCAGCCAAGGAGATACGCAGTATTTT.

The chain uses TRBV27 and TRBJ2-7; D possibly corresponds to TRBD2 (5 bases). The CDR3 sequence is 13 residues long. The germline V gene encodes CDR1 MNHEY and CDR2 SMNVEV (reference sequence). With 6 bases removed from V and 5 bases from J, the gap between germline ends came to 14 bases. The CDR3: CASSLRRRDEQYF. CDR3 nucleotide sequence: TGTGCCAGCAGCTTACGAAGGCGGGACGAGCAGTACTTC.

This sequence joins TRBV13 and TRBJ2-1; D possibly corresponds to TRBD1 (6 bases). V was pared by 5 bases and J by 14 bases, with 16 bases between. The CDR3 covers 12 residues. Germline V lookup: CDR1 PRHDT, CDR2 FYEKMQ (reference sequence). CDR3 amino acids: CASSKTGTSEFF. The CDR3 DNA is TGTGCCAGCAGCAAGACCGGGACATCCGAGTTCTTC.

The J gene is TRBJ2-7, the V gene TRBV7-2; 13 bases map to TRBD2. Germline CDR1 SGHTA, CDR2 FQGNSA. Trimming cost V 3 bases and J 0 bases; bases outside gene matches: 8. This CDR3 spans 18 amino acids. CDR3 DNA: TGTGCCAGCAGCTTTTATACTAGCGGGGGGGTACTCTCCTACGAGCAGTACTTC. Translating gives CASSFYTSGGVLSYEQYF.

The chain uses TRBV27 and TRBJ2-1; no clear D gene. This CDR3 contains 15 residues. V was pared by 6 bases and J by 3 bases, with 15 bases between. From germline, CDR1 is MNHEY and CDR2 SMNVEV (reference sequence). CDR3 DNA: TGTGCCAGCAGCCGCCAGGTAGGCAGCTACAATGAGCAGTTCTTC. This codes for CASSRQVGSYNEQFF.

V is TRBV19 and J is TRBJ1-5; D may be TRBD1 (5 bases). From germline, CDR1 is LNHDA and CDR2 SQIVND (reference sequence). This CDR3 is 17 amino acids long. Deletions cut 11 bases from V and 2 bases from J, with 25 bases between. In DNA, the CDR3 is TGTGCCCCTAGTGCTCTGGGGAAAGGGGTGGGCAATCAGCCCCAGCATTTT. Protein product: CAPSALGKGVGNQPQHF. The full variable domain, completed using reference TRBV19 and TRBJ1-5, is DGGITQSPKYLFRKEGQNVTLSCEQNLNHDAMYWYRQDPGQGLRLIYYSQIVNDFQKGDIAEGYSVSREKKESFPLTVTSAQKNPTAFYLCAPSALGKGVGNQPQHFGDGTRLSIL.

The rearrangement uses TRBV20-1 and TRBJ1-3, with D unclear. CDR1 DFQATT and CDR2 SNEGSKA come from the germline V gene (reference sequence). The CDR3 is 12 residues long. The V end lost 3 bases, the J end lost 11 bases, and 14 bases lay between the germline ends. DNA for the CDR3: TGCAGTGCTAGTTTCACTACTGGAGCCATATATTTT. It translates to CSASFTTGAIYF.

The genes are TRBV6-5 and TRBJ1-2; D is uncertain. The CDR3 covers 13 residues. Trimming took 8 bases from V and 5 from J, leaving 15 bases between them. From germline, CDR1 is MNHEY and CDR2 SVGAGI. The chain's CDR3 is CASFPSRLYGYTF. The DNA of the CDR3 is TGTGCCAGCTTTCCTTCGAGACTATATGGCTACACCTTC.

The chain has TRBV11-3 and TRBJ1-1; a possible D gene is TRBD1 (6 bases). CDR1 is SGHNT and CDR2 is YENEEA in the germline V gene. The CDR3 is 14 residues long. Trimming removed 7 bases at V and 4 bases at J, with 16 bases between. CDR3 nucleotides: TGTGCCAGCAAACCGGACAGTTCGGTCACTGAAGCTTTCTTT. Its translation: CASKPDSSVTEAFF.

The V call is TRBV19, the J call TRBJ2-7; 7 bases fit TRBD2. J lost 2 bases, V lost 3 bases, and 7 bases had no gene match. Germline V gene sequence: CDR1 LNHDA, CDR2 SQIVND (reference sequence). The CDR3 runs to 15 residues. The CDR3, as DNA: TGTGCCAGTAGTATGTCGGCGGGGGATCCCTACGAGCAGTACTTC. It specifies CASSMSAGDPYEQYF. The variable domain in full, completed from reference TRBV19 and TRBJ2-7, reads DGGITQSPKYLFRKEGQNVTLSCEQNLNHDAMYWYRQDPGQGLRLIYYSQIVNDFQKGDIAEGYSVSREKKESFPLTVTSAQKNPTAFYLCASSMSAGDPYEQYFGPGTRLTVT.

The table lists this clone with a count of one. For the CDR3, the DNA is TGCAGCGCTGACAGGGTTGGCCGAGGGACTGAAGCTTTCTTT. Translating gives CSADRVGRGTEAFF. The chain is built from TRBV29-1 and TRBJ1-1; 7 bases are a match to TRBD1. This CDR3 has 14 amino acids. Losses at the gene ends were 7 bases for V and 5 bases for J; bases not matched to a gene: 13. Per germline, CDR1 SQVTM and CDR2 ANQGSEA.

This rearrangement joins TRBV28 to TRBJ1-1; weak D call: TRBD1 (6 bases). V lost 7 bases and J lost 1, with 13 bases in between. This CDR3 contains 14 residues. CDR1 and CDR2 (germline): MDHEN, SYDVKM. The CDR3 nucleotides read TGTGCCAGCACCCGGCGGGGGGCGAACACTGAAGCTTTCTTT. This translates into CASTRRGANTEAFF.